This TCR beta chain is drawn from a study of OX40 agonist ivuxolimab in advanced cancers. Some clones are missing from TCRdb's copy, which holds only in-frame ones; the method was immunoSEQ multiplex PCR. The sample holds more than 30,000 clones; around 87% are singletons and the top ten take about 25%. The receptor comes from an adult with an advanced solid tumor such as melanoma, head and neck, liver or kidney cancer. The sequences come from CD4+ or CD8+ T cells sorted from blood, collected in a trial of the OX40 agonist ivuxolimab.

Here the CDR3 DNA reads TGTGCCAGCAGCAACCGGGACCGGTCAGCTTTCTTT. This encodes CASSNRDRSAFF. The gene calls are TRBV7-9 and TRBJ1-1; D possibly corresponds to TRBD1 (5 bases). This CDR3 contains 12 residues. Trimming shortened V by 5 bases and J by 10 bases, and 14 bases separated the two germline ends. Looked up from germline, CDR1 is SEHNR and CDR2 is FQNEAQ (reference sequence).